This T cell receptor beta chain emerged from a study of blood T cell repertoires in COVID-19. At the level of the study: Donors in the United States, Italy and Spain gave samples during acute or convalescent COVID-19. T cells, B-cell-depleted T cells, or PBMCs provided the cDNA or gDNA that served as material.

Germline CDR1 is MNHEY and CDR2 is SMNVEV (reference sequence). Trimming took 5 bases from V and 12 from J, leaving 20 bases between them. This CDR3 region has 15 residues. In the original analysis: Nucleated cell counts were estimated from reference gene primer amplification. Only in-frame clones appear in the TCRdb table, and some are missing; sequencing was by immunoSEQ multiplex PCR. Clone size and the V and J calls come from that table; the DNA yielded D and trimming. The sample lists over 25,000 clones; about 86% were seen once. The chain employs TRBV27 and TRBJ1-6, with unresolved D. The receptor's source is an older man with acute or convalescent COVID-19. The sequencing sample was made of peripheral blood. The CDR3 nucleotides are TGTGCCAGCAGTCCCGGGGAGAGCTGGATTGAACCCCTCCACTTT. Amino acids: CASSPGESWIEPLHF.